This TCR beta chain is drawn from a study of shared clonotypes between healthy human individuals. Findings and limits, study-wide: It was the non-shared clonotypes that had lower generation probabilities than clonotypes shared by all four donors.

Trimming removed 1 base from V and 10 bases from J; junction bases left unmatched: 11. Germline V gene sequence: CDR1 SGHVS, CDR2 FNYEAQ. This CDR3 region has 16 residues. A note on this clone: Its matching antigen is unknown.

On sorted subsets, replicate PCRs used 200 ng DNA, or 31,000 or so T cell genomes. Sequenced by immunoSEQ multiplex PCR; TCRdb stores in-frame clones only, minus some. The sample carries about 1.5 million clones, 96% recorded once. Sequencing was carried out using naive CD4+ T cells sorted from blood. Subset given: CD45RA+ positively selected. The sequence came from a man aged 30 to 39 in good health. The J gene is TRBJ2-1, the V gene TRBV7-6; 9 bases fit TRBD2. Here the CDR3 reads CASSLVGGGRAPEQFF. The CDR3 DNA is TGTGCCAGCAGCTTAGTCGGCGGCGGGAGGGCCCCCGAGCAGTTCTTC.